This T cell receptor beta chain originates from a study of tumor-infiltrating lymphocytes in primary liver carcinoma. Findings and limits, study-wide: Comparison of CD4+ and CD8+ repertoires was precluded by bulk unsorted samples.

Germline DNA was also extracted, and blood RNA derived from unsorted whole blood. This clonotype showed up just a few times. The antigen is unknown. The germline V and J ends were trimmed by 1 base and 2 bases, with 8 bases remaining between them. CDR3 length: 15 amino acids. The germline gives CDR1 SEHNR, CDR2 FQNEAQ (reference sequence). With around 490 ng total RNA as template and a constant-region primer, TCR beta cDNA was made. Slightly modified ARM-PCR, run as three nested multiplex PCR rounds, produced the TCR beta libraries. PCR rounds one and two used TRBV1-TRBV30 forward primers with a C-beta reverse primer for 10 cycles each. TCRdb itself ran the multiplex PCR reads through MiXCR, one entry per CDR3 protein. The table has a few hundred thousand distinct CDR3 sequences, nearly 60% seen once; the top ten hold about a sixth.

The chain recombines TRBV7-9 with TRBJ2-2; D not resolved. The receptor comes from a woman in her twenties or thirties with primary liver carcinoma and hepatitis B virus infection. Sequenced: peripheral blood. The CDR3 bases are TGTGCCAGCAGCTTAGGAGGTCGAAACACCGGGGAGCTGTTTTTT. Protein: CASSLGGRNTGELFF.